This T cell receptor (beta chain) was profiled in a study of response to subunit inactivated influenza vaccine. Notes on the study in general: It was the authors' suggestion that each seasonal influenza vaccination recruits few new T cells.

As for this clonotype: Antigen specificity is unknown.

TCRdb redid the calling of the RT-PCR reads with MiXCR, one entry per CDR3 protein. This table holds 650,000 to 700,000 distinct CDR3 sequences, 15% to 18% found once. The CDR3 runs 18 residues. With 3 bases removed from V and 3 bases from J, the gap between germline ends came to 18 bases. The sample in question was PBMCs from blood, obtained about 11 days after vaccination. V and J are TRBV12-3 or TRBV12-4 and TRBJ1-6; D may be TRBD1 (5 bases). This clonotype was obtained from a man between 45 and 60 years old who received an inactivated influenza vaccine. The CDR3 loop is CASSFGAGNPLYNSPLHF. CDR3 in DNA: TGTGCCAGCAGTTTTGGGGCAGGGAATCCCCTCTATAATTCACCCCTCCACTTT.